Presented here are 13 T cell receptor beta chains from one specimen sequenced in a study of T cell responses to AZD1222 COVID-19 vaccine. The data were produced by immunoSEQ multiplex PCR, yet TCRdb's version contains in-frame clones alone and is incomplete. The sample yields more than 85,000 clones, around 73% seen once. The starting material was peripheral blood, obtained on day 0 of AZD1222 vaccination. Receptors were obtained from an adult in good health.

The J gene is TRBJ1-5, the V gene TRBV23-1; 11 positions agree with TRBD1. TRBV23-1 is an open reading frame, and its role is uncertain. The ends lost 2 bases at V and 0 bases at J; junction bases unmatched: 0. This CDR3 region has 16 residues. The CDR3 DNA follows: TGCGCCAGCAGTCAAGGGACAGGGGGTAGCAATCAGCCCCAGCATTTT. This translates into CASSQGTGGSNQPQHF.

The chain joins TRBV29-1 to TRBJ2-5, with 8 positions matching TRBD1. V trimming: 1 base; J trimming: 5 bases; junction bases outside the gene matches: 3. Germline CDR1 and CDR2: SQVTM and ANQGSEA. The length of the CDR3 is 13 residues. The CDR3 bases are TGCAGCGTTGAAGGGGGACAGGAGGAGACCCAGTACTTC. Protein product: CSVEGGQEETQYF.

This clone was counted a few times. The rearrangement joins TRBV28 to TRBJ1-5; D may be TRBD1 (6 bases). Germline-derived CDR1 and CDR2 are MDHEN and SYDVKM. This CDR3 is 16 amino acids long. V dropped 6 bases and J dropped 3 bases, with 18 bases sitting between them. The CDR3 region has the DNA TGTGCCAGCAGAGCCGGGACATTCTACCCCAATCAGCCCCAGCATTTT. Translation gives CASRAGTFYPNQPQHF.

The V call is TRBV3-1 (or the pseudogene TRBV3-2), the J call TRBJ2-7; TRBD2 matches at 13 bases. Trimming removed 0 bases from V and 0 bases from J; junction bases left unmatched: 5. The CDR3 totals 18 residues. Germline CDR1 is LGHDT and CDR2 is YNNKEL (reference sequence). The CDR3 protein is CASSQDWTSGGVSYEQYF. The CDR3 region has the DNA TGTGCCAGCAGCCAAGATTGGACTAGCGGGGGAGTCTCCTACGAGCAGTACTTC.

The chain employs TRBV2 and TRBJ1-2; D unclear. CDR3 size: 15 residues. The ends were cut back, 5 bases at V and 0 bases at J, with 13 bases in the middle. CDR1 and CDR2 (germline): SNHLY, FYNNEI. CDR3 nucleotides: TGTGCCAGCAGTCTTGACGGTCGAGCTAACTATGGCTACACCTTC. Its translation: CASSLDGRANYGYTF.

The V gene is TRBV12-3 or TRBV12-4, the J gene TRBJ2-7, with D possibly being TRBD2 (5 bases). The CDR3 is 13 residues long. V was trimmed by 5 bases and J by 3 bases, leaving 11 bases between them. CDR3 sequence (DNA): TGTGCCAGCAGTCCGCGTACTAGCTACGAGCAGTACTTC. Translating it yields CASSPRTSYEQYF.

The CDR3 DNA is TGTGCCAGCAGCACAGGGGGCGAGGTCTATGGCTACACCTTC. Translated: CASSTGGEVYGYTF. This chain connects TRBV28 to TRBJ1-2, with TRBD1 matching 9 bases. Germline V gene data show CDR1 as MDHEN and CDR2 as SYDVKM. V lost 6 bases and J lost 4; bases outside the gene matches: 6. The CDR3 length is 14 residues.

The chain joins TRBV19 to TRBJ2-1; 10 positions match TRBD2. The ends lost 7 bases at V and 2 bases at J; junction bases unmatched: 14. The length of the CDR3 is 18 residues. Germline CDR1 LNHDA, CDR2 SQIVND (reference sequence). The DNA of the CDR3 is TGTGCCAGTACCCCGGGTGTGCCTAGCGGGAGCACCTACAATGAGCAGTTCTTC. This gives the protein CASTPGVPSGSTYNEQFF.

V is TRBV24-1 and J is TRBJ1-2; no firm D call. V gave up 3 bases and J gave up 7 bases, with 11 bases separating them. This CDR3 is 13 amino acids long. Germline V gene data show CDR1 as KGHDR and CDR2 as SFDVKD. CDR3 sequence: CATSDTRHPGYTF. The CDR3 region has the DNA TGTGCCACCAGTGATACGAGACACCCTGGCTACACCTTC.

The chain combines TRBV19 with TRBJ1-5; perhaps TRBD1 as D (5 bases). V lost 8 bases, J lost 0 bases, and 11 bases lay in between. CDR3 length: 14 residues. CDR1 and CDR2 (germline): LNHDA, SQIVND (reference sequence). The CDR3, as DNA: TGTGCCAGTGACCGACAGAGTAGCAATCAGCCCCAGCATTTT. It encodes CASDRQSSNQPQHF.

The chain couples TRBV11-2 to TRBJ2-5; D might be TRBD1 or TRBD2, each matching 6 bases. This CDR3 region has 19 residues. Germline CDR1 and CDR2: SGHAT and FQNNGV. The germline V and J ends were trimmed by 1 base and 3 bases, with 24 bases remaining between them. In nucleotides, the CDR3 is TGTGCCAGCAGCTTAGTCGAGCTTACAGAGGGGGGAAAAAAAGAGACCCAGTACTTC. This gives the protein CASSLVELTEGGKKETQYF. Combining the CDR3 with reference TRBV11-2 and TRBJ2-5 gives the whole variable domain EAGVAQSPRYKIIEKRQSVAFWCNPISGHATLYWYQQILGQGPKLLIQFQNNGVVDDSQLPKDRFSAERLKGVDSTLKIQPAKLEDSAVYLCASSLVELTEGGKKETQYFGPGTRLLVL.

This sequence joins TRBV5-5 and TRBJ2-3, with 7 bases lining up with TRBD2. V lost 2 bases, J lost 4 bases, and 4 bases stayed unmatched. The CDR3 spans 14 residues. The germline V gene encodes CDR1 SGHKS and CDR2 YYEKEE (reference sequence). In DNA form, the CDR3 reads TGTGCCAGCAGCTTCACGGGAGGACCAGATACGCAGTATTTT. Protein: CASSFTGGPDTQYF.

A note on this clone: The sample holds other DNA sequences that translate to the same CDR3. The V and J genes are TRBV6-5 and TRBJ1-1; D gene ambiguous. Germline V gives CDR1 MNHEY, CDR2 SVGAGI. This CDR3 has 14 amino acids. V lost 0 bases, J lost 5 bases, and 10 bases lay in between. The CDR3: CASSYSSVGTEAFF. The CDR3 DNA sequence: TGTGCCAGCAGTTACTCGAGCGTTGGGACTGAAGCTTTCTTT.